This T cell receptor (beta chain) came from a study of HIV-infected patients and healthy controls. This clonotype showed up many times. The CDR3 extends over 14 amino acids. The J segment lost 7 bases and the V segment lost 8 bases, leaving 7 bases of the junction unmatched. CDR1 and CDR2 from the germline V gene are MNHEY and SVGAGI. Roughly three months, about 14 weeks, into antiretroviral therapy, follow-up blood was collected. No cell fractionation was done, so the repertoire covers all unsorted peripheral blood T cells. cDNA was made from 500 ng RNA using alpha and beta constant primers. Separate chain-specific third strand synthesis with multiplexing indices produced the alpha and beta libraries. Two random hexamers, added before amplification and joined, formed each molecule's 12-nucleotide barcode. MiXCR, applied by TCRdb to the 5' RACE reads, yields one record per CDR3 protein. This repertoire shows several thousand distinct CDR3 sequences, 6.5% to 7.5% found once; its top ten account for about a sixth.

This TCR came from an adult with HIV infection. V gene TRBV6-5 combines with J gene TRBJ2-2; 10 nucleotides agree with TRBD2. The sequences come from blood, collected during antiretroviral therapy. The CDR3 DNA reads TGTGCCAGCGCAAGCGGGGGGGCAGGCGGGGAGCTGTTTTTT. Translated, it gives CASASGGAGGELFF.